Following are 20 T cell receptor beta chains from one sample sequenced in a study of T cells in Graves' hyperthyroidism and ophthalmopathy. Amplification of TCR beta CDR3 regions was performed using RNA transcripts as template. First-round RT-PCR targeting the TCR CDR3 was performed with the HTBI primer set. Each CDR3 protein gets one entry after TCRdb re-called the multiplex PCR reads with MiXCR. The table records 350,000 to 400,000 distinct CDR3 sequences, approximately 14% of them present only once. Sequencing input: blood. These TCRs come from a woman aged 60-75 years with Graves' hyperthyroidism.

Ten or more counts support this clonotype. V gene TRBV24-1 combines with J gene TRBJ2-1, with D possibly being TRBD2 (5 bases). The V end was cut by 9 bases, the J end by 3 bases, with 14 bases between. Germline V gene lookup returns CDR1 KGHDR and CDR2 SFDVKD. This CDR3 spans 14 amino acids. CDR3 loop: CATGRRTDYNEQFF. The CDR3 region has the DNA TGTGCCACCGGGCGACGGACTGACTACAATGAGCAGTTCTTC.

This clonotype was seen at least ten times. The CDR3: CASSLSGPPWDSQETQYF. The CDR3 region has the DNA TGTGCCAGCAGCTTATCCGGTCCCCCGTGGGACAGCCAAGAGACCCAGTACTTC. The V and J genes are TRBV7-9 and TRBJ2-5; 7 bases fit TRBD1. The junction had 13 bases not matched to a gene; V was cut back by 2 bases and J by 1 base. Germline V lookup: CDR1 SEHNR, CDR2 FQNEAQ (reference sequence). The CDR3 has 18 amino acids. Drawing the rest from reference TRBV7-9 and TRBJ2-5, the complete variable domain is DTGVSQNPRHKITKRGQNVTFRCDPISEHNRLYWYRQTLGQGPEFLTYFQNEAQLEKSRLLSDRFSAERPKGSFSTLEIQRTEQGDSAMYLCASSLSGPPWDSQETQYFGPGTRLLVL.

This clonotype occurred a few times. The V and J genes are TRBV18 and TRBJ1-2; D remains ambiguous. Germline CDR1 and CDR2: KGHSH and LQKENI. This CDR3 is 12 amino acids long. Trimming took off 10 bases at V and 6 bases at J, with 15 bases between the two ends. CDR3 sequence: CATDGEENGYTF. In DNA form, the CDR3 reads TGTGCCACCGACGGCGAGGAAAATGGCTACACCTTC. Variable domain in full (rest from reference TRBV18 and TRBJ1-2): NAGVMQNPRHLVRRRGQEARLRCSPMKGHSHVYWYRQLPEEGLKFMVYLQKENIIDESGMPKERFSAEFPKEGPSILRIQQVVRGDSAAYFCATDGEENGYTFGSGTRLTVV.

This clonotype was counted at least ten times. The chain joins TRBV3-1 to TRBJ1-2; 8 bases are a match to TRBD1. V lost 3 bases to trimming and J lost 4 bases; unmatched junction nucleotides: 7. Germline V gene sequence: CDR1 LGHDT, CDR2 YNNKEL (reference sequence). This CDR3 region has 15 residues. As DNA, the CDR3 is TGTGCCAGCAGCCACAGACAGGGGTTGCTCTATGGCTACACCTTC. Amino acids: CASSHRQGLLYGYTF. Looking up the rest from reference TRBV3-1 and TRBJ1-2 gives the full variable domain: DTAVSQTPKYLVTQMGNDKSIKCEQNLGHDTMYWYKQDSKKFLKIMFSYNNKELIINETVPNRFSPKSPDKAHLNLHINSLELGDSAVYFCASSHRQGLLYGYTFGSGTRLTVV.

The V gene is TRBV19, the J gene TRBJ2-2; 8 positions match TRBD1. Germline CDR1 LNHDA, CDR2 SQIVND (reference sequence). The CDR3 extends over 15 amino acids. V lost 5 bases to trimming and J lost 6 bases; unmatched junction nucleotides: 8. The CDR3 coding sequence is TGTGCCAGTAGTGTCAGACAGGGGACCCCCGGGGAGCTGTTTTTT. It translates to CASSVRQGTPGELFF. The variable domain in full, completed from reference TRBV19 and TRBJ2-2, reads DGGITQSPKYLFRKEGQNVTLSCEQNLNHDAMYWYRQDPGQGLRLIYYSQIVNDFQKGDIAEGYSVSREKKESFPLTVTSAQKNPTAFYLCASSVRQGTPGELFFGEGSRLTVL.

The table lists this clonotype with a count of one. The chain has TRBV3-1 and TRBJ2-5, with 14 bases matching TRBD2. The germline gives CDR1 LGHDT, CDR2 YNNKEL (reference sequence). V was clipped by 4 bases and J by 2 bases; unmatched bases: 9. The CDR3 is made up of 18 amino acids. The DNA of the CDR3 is TGTGCCAGCAGCCTTTTCTCCAGACTAGCGGGAGGGCAAGAGACCCAGTACTTC. This sequence encodes CASSLFSRLAGGQETQYF.

This clonotype was picked up a small number of times. This sequence joins TRBV19 and TRBJ2-1; 10 nucleotides align to TRBD2. After removal of 10 bases from V and 0 bases from J, the junction contained 6 bases not matched to a gene. This CDR3 region has 15 residues. Germline V CDR1 and CDR2: LNHDA, SQIVND (reference sequence). This chain's CDR3 is CATRTSGSSYNEQFF. CDR3 in DNA: TGTGCCACCAGGACTAGCGGTAGCTCCTACAATGAGCAGTTCTTC.

As concerns this clonotype: Since a much larger clone is just one base distant, this may be a read error. The chain carries TRBV9 and TRBJ2-3, with D tentatively TRBD1 (5 bases). Germline CDR1 reads SGDLS; CDR2 reads YYNGEE. The CDR3 totals 16 residues. V lost 0 bases and J lost 3, with 14 bases in between. This CDR3 is CASSVGTAGRTDTQYF. The CDR3 DNA is TGTGCCAGCAGCGTAGGGACGGCAGGGCGGACAGATACGCAGTATTTT.

This clonotype was counted ten times or more. V usage is TRBV5-1 and J usage is TRBJ2-7, with 11 bases aligning to TRBD1. This CDR3 comprises 14 residues. V was pared by 4 bases and J by 6 bases, with 6 bases of the junction left unmatched. CDR1 is SGHRS, CDR2 YFSETQ, per germline. For the CDR3, the DNA is TGCGCCAGCAGCACCGGGACAGGGGGAGGCGAGCAGTACTTC. Protein: CASSTGTGGGEQYF.

This chain links TRBV25-1 with TRBJ1-5; D might be TRBD1 (6 bases). Looked up from germline, CDR1 is MGHDK and CDR2 is SYGVNS. Trimming took 4 bases from V and 3 from J, leaving 16 bases between them. The CDR3 runs to 16 residues. The CDR3 coding sequence is TGTGCCAGCAGTGGTACCCGCGGGGGCATCAATCAGCCCCAGCATTTT. Protein sequence: CASSGTRGGINQPQHF.

The table lists this clonotype with many counts. The rearrangement links TRBV20-1 to TRBJ1-1; 8 nucleotides match TRBD1. Per the germline V gene, CDR1 is DFQATT and CDR2 is SNEGSKA (reference sequence). With V trimmed by 4 bases and J by 0 bases, 1 base remained unmatched. This CDR3 is 13 amino acids long. In DNA form, the CDR3 reads TGCAGTGCTAAGGACAGGGTGAACACTGAAGCTTTCTTT. Residues: CSAKDRVNTEAFF.

This clonotype appeared many times. The V and J genes are TRBV13 and TRBJ2-1; TRBD2 is a possible D gene (5 bases). The CDR3 is 14 amino acids. Trimming pared 5 bases from V and 6 bases from J, leaving 14 bases between. CDR1 is PRHDT and CDR2 is FYEKMQ in the germline V gene (reference sequence). CDR3 residues: CASSQPSSGNEQFF. The CDR3 DNA is TGTGCCAGCAGCCAACCTTCCAGCGGCAATGAGCAGTTCTTC.

This clonotype has a count of ten or more. The J gene is TRBJ2-1, the V gene TRBV7-3; tentative D call: TRBD1 (6 bases). From germline, CDR1 is SGHTA and CDR2 FQGTGA. Trimming cost V 3 bases and J 9 bases, with 15 bases left between them. The CDR3 has 14 residues. CDR3 amino acids: CASSFNPTRGEQFF. The CDR3, as DNA: TGTGCCAGCAGCTTCAATCCGACCAGGGGTGAGCAGTTCTTC.

This clonotype showed up many times. The rearrangement links TRBV5-1 to TRBJ2-1, with 9 bases aligning to TRBD2. V shed 3 bases, J shed 5 bases, and the junction held 6 bases outside the gene matches. CDR1 is SGHRS, CDR2 YFSETQ, per germline. The CDR3 consists of 15 residues. CDR3 bases: TGCGCCAGCAGCTCCTCTAGCGGGAAGAACAATGAGCAGTTCTTC. It is translated as CASSSSSGKNNEQFF.

This clonotype was counted at least ten times. This sequence joins TRBV7-9 and TRBJ2-7; no firm D call. CDR3 length: 12 amino acids. Trimming pared 0 bases from V and 6 bases from J, leaving 6 bases between. The germline V gene encodes CDR1 SEHNR and CDR2 FQNEAQ (reference sequence). The CDR3 region has the DNA TGTGCCAGCAGCTTAGCGCCGAGCGAGCAGTACTTC. The encoded protein is CASSLAPSEQYF.

Ten or more counts support this clonotype. The chain joins TRBV24-1 to TRBJ2-2; TRBD2 matches at 9 bases. Losses at the gene ends were 1 base for V and 0 bases for J; bases not matched to a gene: 11. This CDR3 comprises 20 residues. Germline V gene sequence: CDR1 KGHDR, CDR2 SFDVKD. The CDR3 DNA is TGTGCCACCAGTGATTTACTAGCGGGCAGCCCTTACGCGAACACCGGGGAGCTGTTTTTT. It codes for CATSDLLAGSPYANTGELFF.

This clonotype came up once. The gene calls are TRBV28 and TRBJ1-1; maybe TRBD1 (6 bases). Trimming took 2 bases from V and 6 from J, leaving 10 bases between them. This CDR3 contains 13 residues. The V gene's germline CDR1 is MDHEN and CDR2 SYDVKM. CDR3 sequence: CASSLPGVAEAFF. The CDR3 nucleotides read TGTGCCAGCAGTTTACCAGGGGTGGCTGAAGCTTTCTTT.

This chain links TRBV19 with TRBJ1-2; 7 nucleotides line up with TRBD1. Germline values: CDR1 LNHDA, CDR2 SQIVND (reference sequence). Unmatched junction bases numbered 10, after V lost 1 base and J lost 8 bases. The CDR3 runs 15 residues. The CDR3 reads CASSIGPTGNRGYTF. The CDR3 DNA reads TGTGCCAGTAGTATAGGGCCGACAGGGAACAGGGGCTACACCTTC.

This clonotype was counted many times. V usage is TRBV6-1 and J usage is TRBJ2-7, with a weak D call TRBD2 (5 bases). This CDR3 spans 14 amino acids. In germline, CDR1 is MNHNS, CDR2 SASEGT. The V gene lost 3 bases and the J gene lost 0 bases, with 9 bases spanning the gap. CDR3 loop: CASSDAGSSYEQYF. DNA for the CDR3: TGTGCCAGCAGTGACGCGGGTAGCTCCTACGAGCAGTACTTC.

Ten or more counts support this clonotype. V and J are TRBV7-8 and TRBJ2-1; 8 nucleotides agree with TRBD2. Per germline, CDR1 SGHVS and CDR2 FQNEAQ. Trimming cost V 5 bases and J 2 bases; bases outside gene matches: 8. The CDR3 has 16 residues. The CDR3 reads CASSARLAPTYNEQFF. The CDR3 bases are TGTGCCAGCAGCGCCCGACTAGCGCCGACCTACAATGAGCAGTTCTTC.